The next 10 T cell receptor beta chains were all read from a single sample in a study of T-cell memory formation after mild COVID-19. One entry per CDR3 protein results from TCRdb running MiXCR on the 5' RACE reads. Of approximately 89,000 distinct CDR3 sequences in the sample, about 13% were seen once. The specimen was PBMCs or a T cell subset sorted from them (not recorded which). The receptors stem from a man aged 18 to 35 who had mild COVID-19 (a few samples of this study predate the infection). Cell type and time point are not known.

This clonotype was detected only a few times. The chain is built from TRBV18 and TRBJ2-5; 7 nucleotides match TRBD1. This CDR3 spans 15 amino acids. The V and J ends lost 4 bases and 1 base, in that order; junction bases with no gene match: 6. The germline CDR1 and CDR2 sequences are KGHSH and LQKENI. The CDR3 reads CASSQSGTVQETQYF. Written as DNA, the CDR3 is TGTGCCAGCTCACAATCCGGGACAGTCCAAGAGACCCAGTACTTC.

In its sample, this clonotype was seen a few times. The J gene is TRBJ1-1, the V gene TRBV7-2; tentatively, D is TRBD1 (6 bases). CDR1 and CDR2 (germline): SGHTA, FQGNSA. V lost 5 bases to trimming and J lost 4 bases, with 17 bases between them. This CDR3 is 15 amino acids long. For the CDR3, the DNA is TGTGCCAGCAGCACCCTACAGGGCTGGGTCACTGAAGCTTTCTTT. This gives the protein CASSTLQGWVTEAFF.

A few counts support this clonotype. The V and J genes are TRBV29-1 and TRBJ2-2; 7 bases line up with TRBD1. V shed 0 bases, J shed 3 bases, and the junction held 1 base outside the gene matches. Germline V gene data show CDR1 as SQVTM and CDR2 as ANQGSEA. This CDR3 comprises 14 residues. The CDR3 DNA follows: TGCAGCGTTGAAGAGGGGACAGACACCGGGGAGCTGTTTTTT. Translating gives CSVEEGTDTGELFF.

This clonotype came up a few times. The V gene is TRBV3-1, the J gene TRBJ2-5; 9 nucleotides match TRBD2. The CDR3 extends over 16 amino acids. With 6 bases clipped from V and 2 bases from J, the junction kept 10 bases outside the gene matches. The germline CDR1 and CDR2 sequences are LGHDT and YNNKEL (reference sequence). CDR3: CASSGGTSSSQETQYF. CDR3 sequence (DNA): TGTGCCAGCAGTGGGGGGACTAGCTCTTCACAAGAGACCCAGTACTTC.

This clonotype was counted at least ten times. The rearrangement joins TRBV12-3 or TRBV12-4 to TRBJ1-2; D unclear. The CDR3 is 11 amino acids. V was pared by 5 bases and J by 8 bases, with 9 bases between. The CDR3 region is CASSLSTGYTF. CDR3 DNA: TGTGCCAGCAGTCTGTCAACCGGCTACACCTTC.

CDR3 nucleotide sequence: TGTGCCAGCAGTTACTCTGACACAACTAATGAAAAACTGTTTTTT. Residues: CASSYSDTTNEKLFF. The V and J genes are TRBV6-5 and TRBJ1-4; D ambiguous. Per germline, CDR1 MNHEY and CDR2 SVGAGI. The CDR3 is 15 amino acids. Trimming took off 0 bases at V and 0 bases at J, with 5 bases between the two ends.

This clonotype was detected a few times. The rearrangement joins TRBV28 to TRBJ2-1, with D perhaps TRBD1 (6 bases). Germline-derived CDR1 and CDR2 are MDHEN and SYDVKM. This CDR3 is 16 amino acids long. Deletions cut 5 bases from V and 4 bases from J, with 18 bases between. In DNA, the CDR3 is TGTGCCAGCAGTCTTCACTCCAAAGGGGGTTACAATGAGCAGTTCTTC. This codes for CASSLHSKGGYNEQFF.

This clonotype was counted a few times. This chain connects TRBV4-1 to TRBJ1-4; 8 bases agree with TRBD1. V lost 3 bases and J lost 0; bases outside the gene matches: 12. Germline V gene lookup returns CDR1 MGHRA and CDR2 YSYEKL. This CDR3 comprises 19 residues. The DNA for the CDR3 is TGCGCCAGCAGCCACCCCAGACAGGGGACCAGCGCAACTAATGAAAAACTGTTTTTT. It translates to CASSHPRQGTSATNEKLFF.

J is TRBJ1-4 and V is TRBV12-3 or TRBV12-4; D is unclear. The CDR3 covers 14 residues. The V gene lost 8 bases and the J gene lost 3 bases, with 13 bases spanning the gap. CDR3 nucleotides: TGTGCCAGCCGAATTCGGGTCTCTAATGAAAAACTGTTTTTT. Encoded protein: CASRIRVSNEKLFF.

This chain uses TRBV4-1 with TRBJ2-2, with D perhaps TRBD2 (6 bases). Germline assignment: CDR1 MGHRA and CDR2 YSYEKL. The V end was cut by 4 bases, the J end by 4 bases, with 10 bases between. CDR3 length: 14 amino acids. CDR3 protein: CASSPRRVTGELFF. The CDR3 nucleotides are TGCGCCAGCAGCCCCCGGAGGGTCACCGGGGAGCTGTTTTTT.